This T cell receptor beta chain was identified during a study of cytomegalovirus exposure and HLA in healthy donors. Broader study findings: Reportedly, diagnosis of cytomegalovirus status by the classifier showed high specificity and sensitivity.

The V gene lost 2 bases and the J gene lost 3 bases, with 11 bases spanning the gap. This CDR3 comprises 14 residues. CDR1 and CDR2 from the germline V gene are MNHEY and SMNVEV (reference sequence). TCRdb's table, derived via immunoSEQ multiplex PCR, lists solely in-frame clones and lacks some. The top ten clones hold approximately 2.1% of a sample with roughly 80,000 clones, 94% of them seen once. Note on this clone: Its cognate antigen is unknown.

V and J are TRBV27 and TRBJ2-7; D might be TRBD1 (6 bases). This TCR was recovered from a woman younger than 35 in good health and CMV-seronegative. The sample comprised PBMCs. CDR3 coding DNA: TGTGCCAGCAGTTTACGGACAGTGAACTACGAGCAGTACTTC. This gives the protein CASSLRTVNYEQYF.